This T cell receptor (beta chain) was retrieved from a study of PD-L1 blockade in urothelial cancer. For the study at large: T cells were recovered from blood samples at a median of roughly 150,000.

Time point: peripheral blood 6 weeks after treatment start. Germline V lookup: CDR1 SGHVS, CDR2 FQNEAQ. Trimming took off 0 bases at V and 4 bases at J, with 9 bases between the two ends. This CDR3 region has 14 residues. Profiled with immunoSEQ multiplex PCR; TCRdb holds only in-frame clones, not every one. Here the sample spans about 40,000 clones, more than 75% being singletons. The source was PBMCs, collected around atezolizumab (anti-PD-L1) treatment. This clonotype was sampled from a man in his 70s with urothelial cancer. The genes are TRBV7-8 and TRBJ1-1; tentative D call: TRBD1 (5 bases). The CDR3: CASSLAVGGTEAFF. The DNA for the CDR3 is TGTGCCAGCAGCTTAGCGGTGGGGGGCACTGAAGCTTTCTTT. Filled out from reference TRBV7-8 and TRBJ1-1, the complete variable domain reads GAGVSQSPRYKVAKRGQDVALRCDPISGHVSLFWYQQALGQGPEFLTYFQNEAQLDKSGLPSDRFFAERPEGSVSTLKIQRTQQEDSAVYLCASSLAVGGTEAFFGQGTRLTVV.